These T cell receptor beta chains were read from a single sample in a study of shared T cell receptors in the human thymus. Measured with immunoSEQ multiplex PCR; TCRdb has only the in-frame clones, and not every one. Of 700,000 to 750,000 clones listed, 70% to 90% were seen once; the top ten hold 0.0095% to 0.013%. The sample also formed part of further work on human thymus T cells.

Sequenced sample: thymocytes. Receptors were obtained from a girl under three years old with a congenital heart defect. The CDR3 runs from the conserved cysteine through the conserved F or W. Each record gives: clone size, D gene, J gene, V gene, CDR3 DNA, CDR3 protein. A D gene is named only where the DNA matches it firmly. Size is stated for part of the rows, as once, few or many counts, or as a class when the clone is expanded.

.,TRBD2,TRBJ2-1,TRBV11-3,TGTGCCAGCAGCTTAGTACTAGCGGGGGGCCCTCCCAATGAGCAGTTCTTC,CASSLVLAGGPPNEQFF
once,TRBD1,TRBJ1-1,TRBV28,TGTGCCAGCAGCCGGCGGGGACAGCCAGACCGCTTT,CASSRRGQPDRF
.,TRBD1,TRBJ2-1,TRBV4-1,TGCGCCAGCAGCCTCCAAGAGGACAGGGAGGTGTATGAGCAGTTCTTC,CASSLQEDREVYEQFF
.,.,TRBJ1-1,TRBV2,TGTGCCAGCAGTGGGGGAGACAAGGGACAGAACACTGAAGCTTTCTTT,CASSGGDKGQNTEAFF
.,TRBD1,TRBJ1-1,TRBV5-6,TGTGCCAGCAGTCTTCATGGGACAGGAGTAGAGGGTTTAGGAGCTTTCTTT,CASSLHGTGVEGLGAFF
.,TRBD1,TRBJ1-2,TRBV29-1,TGCAGCGTTGGGACAGGAGAGTATGGCTACACCTTC,CSVGTGEYGYTF
.,.,TRBJ1-4,TRBV9,TGTGCCAGCAGCCCCCGCGTCGAGGAGCCTAATGAAAAACTGTTTTTT,CASSPRVEEPNEKLFF
.,.,TRBJ1-2,TRBV5-1,TGCGCCAGCAGCTTGAAGCACGCAGGGGCTTATTCTAACTATGGCTACACCTTC,CASSLKHAGAYSNYGYTF
once,TRBD1,TRBJ1-3,TRBV13,TGTGCCAGCAGCCCAGGGGGCGGGTACTCGGGAAACACCATATATTTT,CASSPGGGYSGNTIYF
.,TRBD1,TRBJ1-1,TRBV29-1,TGCAGCGTTGGGGATTATACAGGGGCCGATGAAGCTTTCTTT,CSVGDYTGADEAFF
.,.,TRBJ1-5,TRBV4-1,TGCGCCAGCAGCCAAGAAGGAGGGAGGAGGGATCAGCCCCAGCATTTT,CASSQEGGRRDQPQHF
.,TRBD1,TRBJ2-7,TRBV9,TGTGCCAGCATCCGGGACAGGTCCTACGAGCAGTACTTC,CASIRDRSYEQYF
few,.,TRBJ1-2,TRBV28,TGTGCCAGCAGTTCGGGGCGGGGTGGCTACACCTTC,CASSSGRGGYTF
few,.,TRBJ1-6,TRBV27,TGTGCCAGCAATAGCGACGGACCGAGCTCCTATAATTCACCCCTCCACTTT,CASNSDGPSSYNSPLHF
.,TRBD1,TRBJ2-1,TRBV6-1,TGTGCCAGCAGTGAAGCGAGTAGTAAGCGGGACAGGGGGTACAATGAGCAGTTCTTC,CASSEASSKRDRGYNEQFF
.,TRBD1,TRBJ1-1,TRBV5-4,TGTGCCAGCAGCGGGGCTGCGGACAGGGGGCACACTGAAGCTTTCTTT,CASSGAADRGHTEAFF
.,.,TRBJ2-5,TRBV4-3,TGCGCCAGCAGCCAAGCTTTGACTCCTGAGGGGACCCAGTACTTC,CASSQALTPEGTQYF
.,.,TRBJ2-7,TRBV11-2,TGTGCCAGCAGCTTGGATATGGAGGGTGGGACCTACGAGCAGTACTTC,CASSLDMEGGTYEQYF
.,.,TRBJ1-2,TRBV4-1,TGCGCCAGCAGCCCGATACACAATAACTATGGCTACACCTTC,CASSPIHNNYGYTF
.,.,TRBJ1-1,TRBV4-1,TGCGCCAGCAGCCAACTACAGGTTTCTGAAGCTTTCTTT,CASSQLQVSEAFF
once,.,TRBJ2-3,TRBV5-3,TGTGCCAGAAGCTTGGCTAGCTCCACAGATACGCAGTATTTT,CARSLASSTDTQYF
.,.,TRBJ1-1,TRBV7-2,TGTGCCAGCAGCTTAGCTCCTTTGAAAAGCGGCCCGAACACTGAAGCTTTCTTT,CASSLAPLKSGPNTEAFF
.,TRBD1,TRBJ1-5,TRBV19,TGTGCCAGTACCCCATTCGGGACAGGGGGCCCTAATCAGCCCCAGCATTTT,CASTPFGTGGPNQPQHF